This is a list of T cell receptor beta chains from one sample in a study of blood T cell repertoires in COVID-19. The method was immunoSEQ multiplex PCR; TCRdb's version includes in-frame clones alone and lacks a portion of them. Altogether under 300,000 clones are present, approximately 92% being singletons, with the ten largest covering 2% to 3%. Material: PBMCs or T cells enriched from blood (not recorded which). The receptors here all came from a woman under 30 who had recovered from COVID-19. Both conserved end residues are trimmed from each CDR3.

CDR3aa: ARTQGIGNQPQH; j_gene: TRBJ1-5; v_gene: TRBV6-5
CDR3aa: ASSAQGRRSTDTQY; j_gene: TRBJ2-3; v_gene: TRBV9
CDR3aa: ASSPGDEKLF; j_gene: TRBJ1-4; v_gene: TRBV10-1
CDR3aa: ASRGTGSNSPLH; j_gene: TRBJ1-6; v_gene: TRBV6-5
CDR3aa: ASSSGLAGTNFDEQF; j_gene: TRBJ2-1; v_gene: TRBV5-1
CDR3aa: ASRPTVAHQPQH; j_gene: TRBJ1-5; v_gene: TRBV19
CDR3aa: AAGVSVGYT; j_gene: TRBJ1-2; v_gene: TRBV2
CDR3aa: ASRPRTAMNTEAF; j_gene: TRBJ1-1; v_gene: TRBV6-5
CDR3aa: ASRARAGNTIY; j_gene: TRBJ1-3; v_gene: TRBV12-3/TRBV12-4
CDR3aa: ASSDSAGVFGNTIY; j_gene: TRBJ1-3; v_gene: TRBV6-1
CDR3aa: ASSLGTRDRVFRRANVLT; j_gene: TRBJ2-6; v_gene: TRBV7-8
CDR3aa: ASTRFGTSGGNEQF; j_gene: TRBJ2-1; v_gene: TRBV28
CDR3aa: ASGYLAGGKNEQF; j_gene: TRBJ2-1; v_gene: TRBV12-5
CDR3aa: ASSIWTSASDTQY; j_gene: TRBJ2-3; v_gene: TRBV19
CDR3aa: ASSPTGIFGSPLH; j_gene: TRBJ1-6; v_gene: TRBV18
CDR3aa: ASSPLAGPTDTQY; j_gene: TRBJ2-3; v_gene: TRBV18
CDR3aa: ASSPGTGTSYEQY; j_gene: TRBJ2-7; v_gene: TRBV4-2
CDR3aa: SVSTGLGSYEQY; j_gene: TRBJ2-7; v_gene: TRBV29-1
CDR3aa: ASSRKRGPYEQY; j_gene: TRBJ2-7; v_gene: TRBV7-8
CDR3aa: ASSYSGPNYGYT; j_gene: TRBJ1-2; v_gene: TRBV6-6
CDR3aa: ASSLVRDRANVLT; j_gene: TRBJ2-6; v_gene: TRBV19
CDR3aa: ASSLPAGEGETQY; j_gene: TRBJ2-5; v_gene: TRBV5-1
CDR3aa: ASSPGGRSNEKLF; j_gene: TRBJ1-4; v_gene: TRBV27
CDR3aa: ASSLNRLAGDYYEQY; j_gene: TRBJ2-7; v_gene: TRBV7-2
CDR3aa: ASSQARGETQY; j_gene: TRBJ2-5; v_gene: TRBV4-1
CDR3aa: ASRLQGGNTIY; j_gene: TRBJ1-3; v_gene: TRBV2
CDR3aa: SVEQGSPETQY; j_gene: TRBJ2-5; v_gene: TRBV29-1
CDR3aa: ASSQEATGGESAEQF; j_gene: TRBJ2-1; v_gene: TRBV3-1/TRBV3-2
CDR3aa: ASSLEVGDGGYT; j_gene: TRBJ1-2; v_gene: TRBV5-1
CDR3aa: ASSYPRGLAENTDTQY; j_gene: TRBJ2-3; v_gene: TRBV7-9
CDR3aa: ASSQDSTGNQPQH; j_gene: TRBJ1-5; v_gene: TRBV4-1
CDR3aa: ASSPLGGGSPYNEQF; j_gene: TRBJ2-1; v_gene: TRBV3-1/TRBV3-2
CDR3aa: ASSLLGTGRSDTQY; j_gene: TRBJ2-3; v_gene: TRBV28
CDR3aa: SASQPGQGSWPLH; j_gene: TRBJ1-6; v_gene: TRBV20-1
CDR3aa: ASRLEGRTGELF; j_gene: TRBJ2-2; v_gene: TRBV19
CDR3aa: ASSLFTGIYGYT; j_gene: TRBJ1-2; v_gene: TRBV28
CDR3aa: SATEGASEAF; j_gene: TRBJ1-1; v_gene: TRBV20-1
CDR3aa: ASSGNVGLDMYEQY; j_gene: TRBJ2-7; v_gene: TRBV9
CDR3aa: ATRTTGGGQPQH; j_gene: TRBJ1-5; v_gene: TRBV24-1
CDR3aa: ASSYGQGGQPQH; j_gene: TRBJ1-5; v_gene: TRBV6-5